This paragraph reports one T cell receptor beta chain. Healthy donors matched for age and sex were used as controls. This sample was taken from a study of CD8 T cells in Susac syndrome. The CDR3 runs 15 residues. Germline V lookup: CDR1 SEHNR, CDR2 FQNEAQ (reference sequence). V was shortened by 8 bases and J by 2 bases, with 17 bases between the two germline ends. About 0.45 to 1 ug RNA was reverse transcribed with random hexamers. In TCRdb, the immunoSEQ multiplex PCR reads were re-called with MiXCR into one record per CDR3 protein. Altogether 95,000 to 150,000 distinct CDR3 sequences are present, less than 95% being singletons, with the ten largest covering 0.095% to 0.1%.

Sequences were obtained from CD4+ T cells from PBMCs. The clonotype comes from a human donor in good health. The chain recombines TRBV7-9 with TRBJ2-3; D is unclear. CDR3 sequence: CASRPFSILTDTQYF. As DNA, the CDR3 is TGTGCCAGCCGGCCTTTTTCAATTCTCACAGATACGCAGTATTTT.